A single sample is the source of the 24 T cell receptor beta chains below, sequenced in a study of blood T cell repertoires in COVID-19. The assay was immunoSEQ multiplex PCR, and TCRdb's table has in-frame clones only and misses some. The sample records more than 90,000 clones, 75% to 85% being singletons. Material for sequencing was peripheral blood. The receptors come from a man aged 65 to 79 with acute or convalescent COVID-19.

This sequence joins TRBV28 and TRBJ1-5; D ambiguous. Trimming cost V 6 bases and J 2 bases, with 11 bases left between them. Germline V CDR1 and CDR2: MDHEN, SYDVKM. The CDR3 sequence is 14 residues long. CDR3 residues: CASSPTRGNQPQHF. For the CDR3, the DNA is TGTGCCAGCAGCCCCACGCGGGGCAATCAGCCCCAGCATTTT.

J is TRBJ2-1 and V is TRBV7-2; D uncertain. Looked up from germline, CDR1 is SGHTA and CDR2 is FQGNSA. The V end lost 0 bases, the J end lost 4 bases, and 4 bases lay between the germline ends. The CDR3 is 13 amino acids. The CDR3, as DNA: TGTGCCAGCAGCTTAGCTCGTTACAATGAGCAGTTCTTC. Translation: CASSLARYNEQFF. Full variable domain (missing parts from reference TRBV7-2 and TRBJ2-1): GAGVSQSPSNKVTEKGKDVELRCDPISGHTALYWYRQSLGQGLEFLIYFQGNSAPDKSGLPSDRFSAERTGGSVSTLTIQRTQQEDSAVYLCASSLARYNEQFFGPGTRLTVL.

This clone has only a few counts. This sequence joins TRBV6-6 and TRBJ1-5; the D gene is possibly TRBD1 (6 bases). The germline CDR1 and CDR2 sequences are MNHNY and SVGAGI (reference sequence). The CDR3 contains 14 residues. V was cut by 6 bases and J by 3 bases, with 12 bases left in between. The CDR3 loop reads CASRDPGDNQPQHF. In DNA form, the CDR3 reads TGTGCCAGCAGGGACCCAGGGGACAATCAGCCCCAGCATTTT.

V gene TRBV19 combines with J gene TRBJ2-2; no firm D call. The CDR3 has 12 residues. V dropped 1 base and J dropped 15 bases, with 12 bases sitting between them. Germline V gives CDR1 LNHDA, CDR2 SQIVND (reference sequence). The CDR3 protein is CASSIAAGPVFF. CDR3 nucleotide sequence: TGTGCCAGTAGTATAGCGGCAGGCCCGGTGTTTTTT.

The rearrangement links TRBV30 to TRBJ1-5, with D perhaps matching TRBD1 (5 bases). The CDR3 extends over 15 amino acids. Trimming stripped 1 base from V and 0 bases from J, with 10 bases between. Germline V lookup: CDR1 GTSNPN, CDR2 SVGIG (reference sequence). This chain's CDR3 is CAWSDETVSNQPQHF. The CDR3, as DNA: TGTGCCTGGAGTGACGAGACAGTTAGCAATCAGCCCCAGCATTTT.

In DNA, the CDR3 is TGCGCCAGCAGCTTGCCGGGTGAGGAAAAACTGTTTTTT. Translating it yields CASSLPGEEKLFF. The chain is built from TRBV5-1 and TRBJ1-4; D gene unclear. Germline V gene lookup returns CDR1 SGHRS and CDR2 YFSETQ. Trimming removed 1 base from V and 8 bases from J, with 9 bases in between. The CDR3 length is 13 residues.

The genes are TRBV6-6 and TRBJ1-1; TRBD1 agrees at 7 bases. Losses at the gene ends were 4 bases for V and 3 bases for J; bases not matched to a gene: 11. Germline CDR1 MNHNY, CDR2 SVGAGI (reference sequence). The CDR3 sequence is 16 residues long. The CDR3 DNA sequence: TGTGCCAGCAGTTCCCAACCCGGGACAGAGTACACTGAAGCTTTCTTT. It codes for CASSSQPGTEYTEAFF.

The chain combines TRBV28 with TRBJ1-6; no clear D gene. V shed 1 base and J shed 7 bases, with 8 bases lying between them. Germline CDR1 reads MDHEN; CDR2 reads SYDVKM. There are 14 residues in the CDR3. CDR3 sequence: CASSLLGGNSPLHF. The CDR3 DNA is TGTGCCAGCAGTTTATTGGGCGGGAATTCACCCCTCCACTTT.

V usage is TRBV6-5 and J usage is TRBJ1-1; D is undetermined. CDR1 and CDR2 from the germline V gene are MNHEY and SVGAGI. This CDR3 spans 14 amino acids. Trimming pared 5 bases from V and 7 bases from J, leaving 17 bases between. This chain's CDR3 is CASSRGVEGNEAFF. In nucleotides, the CDR3 is TGTGCCAGCAGTCGTGGTGTCGAGGGTAATGAAGCTTTCTTT.

This chain links TRBV5-1 with TRBJ2-7; the match to TRBD2 covers 8 bases. The ends lost 7 bases at V and 0 bases at J; junction bases unmatched: 6. There are 14 residues in the CDR3. The V gene's germline CDR1 is SGHRS and CDR2 YFSETQ. The CDR3 nucleotides are TGCGCCAGCGCCGCCGGGAGGGTCTCCTACGAGCAGTACTTC. Encoded protein: CASAAGRVSYEQYF.

The rearrangement links TRBV6-5 to TRBJ2-7; possible D gene TRBD2, 5 bases. The germline CDR1 and CDR2 sequences are MNHEY and SVGAGI. Trimming removed 2 bases at V and 1 base at J, with 12 bases between. The CDR3 sequence is 15 residues long. The CDR3 nucleotides are TGTGCCAGCAGTTACACCGGACGGGGATCCTACGAGCAGTACTTC. Translated: CASSYTGRGSYEQYF.

The CDR3 sequence is CASSSTGHLNTEAFF. CDR3 in DNA: TGTGCCAGCAGTTCAACGGGACATCTGAACACTGAAGCTTTCTTT. V is TRBV28 and J is TRBJ1-1; TRBD1 is a possible D gene (6 bases). CDR3 length: 15 amino acids. Germline values: CDR1 MDHEN, CDR2 SYDVKM. V lost 4 bases and J lost 0, with 12 bases in between.

The V and J genes are TRBV11-2 and TRBJ2-3; maybe TRBD2 (6 bases). Trimming shortened V by 1 base and J by 0 bases, and 17 bases separated the two germline ends. The V gene's germline CDR1 is SGHAT and CDR2 FQNNGV. This CDR3 spans 18 amino acids. The CDR3: CASSLGRGRGPSTDTQYF. The CDR3 coding sequence is TGTGCCAGCAGCTTAGGTCGGGGGAGAGGTCCTAGCACAGATACGCAGTATTTT. The whole variable domain, filled in from reference TRBV11-2 and TRBJ2-3, reads EAGVAQSPRYKIIEKRQSVAFWCNPISGHATLYWYQQILGQGPKLLIQFQNNGVVDDSQLPKDRFSAERLKGVDSTLKIQPAKLEDSAVYLCASSLGRGRGPSTDTQYFGPGTRLTVL.

The chain recombines TRBV19 with TRBJ2-2, with D perhaps TRBD1 (6 bases). Germline CDR1 is LNHDA and CDR2 is SQIVND (reference sequence). The V gene lost 7 bases and the J gene lost 3 bases, with 9 bases spanning the gap. CDR3 length: 13 residues. The CDR3 DNA sequence: TGTGCCAGTACTAGGGGGTACACCGGGGAGCTGTTTTTT. Translation gives CASTRGYTGELFF.

V and J are TRBV5-1 and TRBJ1-2; TRBD1 matches at 7 bases. The V segment lost 4 bases and the J segment 4 bases; nucleotides outside the gene matches: 10. The CDR3 runs to 15 residues. The germline V gene has CDR1 SGHRS and CDR2 YFSETQ. The CDR3, as DNA: TGCGCCAGCAGCAATTCAGGGGGTTCTTTCTATGGCTACACCTTC. The encoded protein is CASSNSGGSFYGYTF.

Concerning this clone: One end of the junction does not line up with germline, which may come from a read error. The gene calls are TRBV11-2 and TRBJ2-5; no reliable D call. Germline V gene sequence: CDR1 SGHAT, CDR2 FQNNGV. The CDR3 runs to 14 residues. The CDR3 region has the DNA TGTGCCAGCACCTTAGGGAACAGACAAGAGACCCAGTACTTC. Amino acid sequence: CASTLGNRQETQYF.

J is TRBJ2-5 and V is TRBV5-1, with TRBD2 as a possible D gene (6 bases). V dropped 4 bases and J dropped 1 base, with 11 bases sitting between them. The CDR3 length is 14 residues. CDR1 and CDR2 from the germline V gene are SGHRS and YFSETQ. CDR3: CASSVNSGQETQYF. CDR3 nucleotides: TGCGCCAGCAGCGTGAATAGCGGCCAAGAGACCCAGTACTTC.

The chain employs TRBV5-4 and TRBJ1-1, with 7 nucleotides matching TRBD1. Germline lookup yields CDR1 SGHNT and CDR2 YYREEE (reference sequence). The CDR3 totals 12 residues. The ends lost 1 base at V and 6 bases at J; junction bases unmatched: 0. The DNA of the CDR3 is TGTGCCAGCAGCTTGCAGGGGGCTGAAGCTTTCTTT. This codes for CASSLQGAEAFF.

The chain carries TRBV3-1 (or the pseudogene TRBV3-2) and TRBJ1-3, with 7 bases lining up with TRBD1. The CDR3 runs to 14 residues. Germline loops: CDR1 LGHDT, CDR2 YNNKEL (reference sequence). With V trimmed by 4 bases and J by 7 bases, 7 bases remained unmatched. The CDR3 reads CASSPRDRTNTIYF. CDR3 bases: TGTGCCAGCAGCCCTAGGGACAGAACGAACACCATATATTTT.

This clone showed up just a few times. V gene TRBV2 combines with J gene TRBJ1-2; TRBD1 agrees at 9 bases. With V trimmed by 7 bases and J by 2 bases, 5 bases remained unmatched. CDR1 SNHLY and CDR2 FYNNEI come from the germline V gene. The CDR3 runs 14 residues. CDR3 DNA: TGTGCCAGCAATCCGACAGGGGGAAACTATGGCTACACCTTC. It translates to CASNPTGGNYGYTF. Drawing the rest from reference TRBV2 and TRBJ1-2, the complete variable domain is EPEVTQTPSHQVTQMGQEVILRCVPISNHLYFYWYRQILGQKVEFLVSFYNNEISEKSEIFDDQFSVERPDGSNFTLKIRSTKLEDSAMYFCASNPTGGNYGYTFGSGTRLTVV.

This clone was counted only a few times. This CDR3 reads CASSPDAGKTEAFF. The CDR3 nucleotides read TGTGCCAGCAGCCCGGACGCAGGGAAGACCGAAGCTTTCTTT. The chain combines TRBV7-3 with TRBJ1-1, with D possibly being TRBD1 (5 bases). The V and J ends lost 5 bases and 8 bases respectively, with 18 bases between them. This CDR3 region has 14 residues. Germline V lookup: CDR1 SGHTA, CDR2 FQGTGA.

The CDR3, as DNA: TGCGCCAGCAGCATGGACAGGACCTACGAGCAGTACTTC. Encoded protein: CASSMDRTYEQYF. The genes are TRBV5-1 and TRBJ2-7, with 7 bases aligning to TRBD1. Per the germline V gene, CDR1 is SGHRS and CDR2 is YFSETQ. Trimming removed 4 bases from V and 2 bases from J; junction bases left unmatched: 3. The CDR3 covers 13 residues.

V usage is TRBV24-1 and J usage is TRBJ2-1, with 10 bases matching TRBD2. The CDR3 sequence is 15 residues long. Germline V lookup: CDR1 KGHDR, CDR2 SFDVKD. V was pared by 4 bases and J by 12 bases, with 11 bases of the junction left unmatched. CDR3 coding DNA: TGTGCCACCAGTGACCCGGGACTAGCGAACAGGGGGCAGTTCTTC. As protein: CATSDPGLANRGQFF.

CDR3 protein: CATSRDARAPSEQYF. CDR3 DNA sequence: TGTGCCACCAGCAGAGACGCACGAGCCCCTTCCGAGCAGTACTTC. This chain connects TRBV15 to TRBJ2-7; D not certain. Germline loops: CDR1 LNHNV, CDR2 YYDKDF (reference sequence). This CDR3 comprises 15 residues. The germline V and J ends were trimmed by 0 bases and 6 bases, with 15 bases remaining between them.